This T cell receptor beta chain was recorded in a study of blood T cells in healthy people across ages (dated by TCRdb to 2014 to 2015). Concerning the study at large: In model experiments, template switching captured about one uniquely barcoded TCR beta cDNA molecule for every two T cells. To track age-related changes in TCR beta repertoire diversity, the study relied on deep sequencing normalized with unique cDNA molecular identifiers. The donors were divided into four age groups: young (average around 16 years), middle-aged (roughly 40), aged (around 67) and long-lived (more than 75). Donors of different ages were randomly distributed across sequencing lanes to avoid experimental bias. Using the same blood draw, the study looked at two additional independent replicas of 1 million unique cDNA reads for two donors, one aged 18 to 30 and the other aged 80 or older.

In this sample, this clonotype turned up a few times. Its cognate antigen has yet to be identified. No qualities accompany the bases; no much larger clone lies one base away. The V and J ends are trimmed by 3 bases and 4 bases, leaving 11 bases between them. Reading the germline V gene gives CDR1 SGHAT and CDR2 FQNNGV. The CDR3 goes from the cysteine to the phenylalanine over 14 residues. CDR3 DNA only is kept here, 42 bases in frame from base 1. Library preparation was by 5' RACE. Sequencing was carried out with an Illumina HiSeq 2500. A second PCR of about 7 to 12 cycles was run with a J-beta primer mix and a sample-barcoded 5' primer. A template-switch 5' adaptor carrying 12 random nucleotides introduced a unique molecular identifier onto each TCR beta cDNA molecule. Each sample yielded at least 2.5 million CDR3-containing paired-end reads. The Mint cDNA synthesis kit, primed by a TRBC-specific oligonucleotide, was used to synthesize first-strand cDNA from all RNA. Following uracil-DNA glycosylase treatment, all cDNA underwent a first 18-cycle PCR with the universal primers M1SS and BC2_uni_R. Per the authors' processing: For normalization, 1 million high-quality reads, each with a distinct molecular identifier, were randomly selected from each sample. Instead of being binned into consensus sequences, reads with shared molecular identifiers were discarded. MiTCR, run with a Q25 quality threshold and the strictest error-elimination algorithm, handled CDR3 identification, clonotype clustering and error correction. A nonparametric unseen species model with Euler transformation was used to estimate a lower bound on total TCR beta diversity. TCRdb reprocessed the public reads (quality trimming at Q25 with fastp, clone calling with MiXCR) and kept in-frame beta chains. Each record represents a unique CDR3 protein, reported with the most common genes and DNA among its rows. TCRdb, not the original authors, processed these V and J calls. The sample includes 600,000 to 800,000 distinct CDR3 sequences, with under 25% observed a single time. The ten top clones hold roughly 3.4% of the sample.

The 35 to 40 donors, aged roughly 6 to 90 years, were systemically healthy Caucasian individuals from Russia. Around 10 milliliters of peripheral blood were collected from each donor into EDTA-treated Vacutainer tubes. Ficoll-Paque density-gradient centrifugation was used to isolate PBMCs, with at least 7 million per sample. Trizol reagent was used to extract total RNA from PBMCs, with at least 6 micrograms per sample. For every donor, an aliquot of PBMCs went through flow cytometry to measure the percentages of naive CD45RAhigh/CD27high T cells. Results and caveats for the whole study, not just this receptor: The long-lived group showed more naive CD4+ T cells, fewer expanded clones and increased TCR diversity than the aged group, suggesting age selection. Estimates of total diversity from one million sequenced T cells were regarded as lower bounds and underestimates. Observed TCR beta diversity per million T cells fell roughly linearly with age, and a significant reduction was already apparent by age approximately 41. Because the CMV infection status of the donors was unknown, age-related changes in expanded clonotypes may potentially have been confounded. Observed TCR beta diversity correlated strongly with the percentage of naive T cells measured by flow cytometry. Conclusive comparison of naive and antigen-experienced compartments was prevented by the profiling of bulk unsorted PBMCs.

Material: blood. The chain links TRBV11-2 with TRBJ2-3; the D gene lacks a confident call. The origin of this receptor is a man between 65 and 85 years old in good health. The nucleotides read TGTGCCAGCAGCTTTATTTCAGATGCAGATACGCAGTATTTT. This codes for CASSFISDADTQYF.